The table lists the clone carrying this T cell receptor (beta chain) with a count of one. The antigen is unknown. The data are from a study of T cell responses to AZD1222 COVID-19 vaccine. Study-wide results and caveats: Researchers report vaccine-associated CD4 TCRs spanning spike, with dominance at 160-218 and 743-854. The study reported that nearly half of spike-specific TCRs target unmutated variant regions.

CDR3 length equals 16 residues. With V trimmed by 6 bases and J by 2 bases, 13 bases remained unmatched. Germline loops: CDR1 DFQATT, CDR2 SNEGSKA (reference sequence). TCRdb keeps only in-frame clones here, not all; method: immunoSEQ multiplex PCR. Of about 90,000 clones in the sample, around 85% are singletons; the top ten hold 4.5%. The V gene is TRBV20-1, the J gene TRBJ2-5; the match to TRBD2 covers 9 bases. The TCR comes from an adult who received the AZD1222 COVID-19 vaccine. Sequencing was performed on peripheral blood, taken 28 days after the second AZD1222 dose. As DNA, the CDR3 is TGCAGTGCCAGTATGCGAGCGGGAGGTTTTCAAGAGACCCAGTACTTC. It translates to CSASMRAGGFQETQYF.